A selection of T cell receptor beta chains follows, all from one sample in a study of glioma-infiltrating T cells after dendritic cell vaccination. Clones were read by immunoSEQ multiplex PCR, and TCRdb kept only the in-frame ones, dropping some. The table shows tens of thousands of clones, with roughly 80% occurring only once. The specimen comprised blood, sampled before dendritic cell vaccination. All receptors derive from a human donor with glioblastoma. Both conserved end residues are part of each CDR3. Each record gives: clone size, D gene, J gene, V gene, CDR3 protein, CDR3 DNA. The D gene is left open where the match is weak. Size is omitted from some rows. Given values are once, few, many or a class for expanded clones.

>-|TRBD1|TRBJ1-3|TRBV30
CAGDRISGNTIYF
TGTGCCGGGGACAGAATCTCTGGAAACACCATATATTTT
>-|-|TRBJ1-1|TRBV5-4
CASSLGGSLNTEAFF
TGTGCCAGCAGCTTGGGCGGCAGTTTGAACACTGAAGCTTTCTTT
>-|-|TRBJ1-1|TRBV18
CASSPTQGATEAFF
TGTGCCAGCTCACCTACTCAGGGTGCCACTGAAGCTTTCTTT
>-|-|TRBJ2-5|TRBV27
CASSPWSGETQYF
TGTGCCAGCAGTCCTTGGAGCGGGGAGACCCAGTACTTC
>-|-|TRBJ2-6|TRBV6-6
CASGESGANVLTF
TGTGCCAGCGGGGAGTCTGGGGCCAACGTCCTGACTTTC
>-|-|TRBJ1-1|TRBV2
CASNGRGDTEAFF
TGTGCCAGCAACGGGCGCGGGGACACTGAAGCTTTCTTT
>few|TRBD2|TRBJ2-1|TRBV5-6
CASSLVGGGHNEQFF
TGTGCCAGCAGCTTGGTCGGCGGGGGGCACAATGAGCAGTTCTTC
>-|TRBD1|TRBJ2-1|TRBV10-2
CASSDRGLPYYNEQFF
TGCGCCAGCAGCGACAGGGGGCTCCCCTACTACAATGAGCAGTTCTTC
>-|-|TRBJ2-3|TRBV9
CASSVESGVSTDTQYF
TGTGCCAGCAGCGTCGAGTCGGGGGTAAGCACAGATACGCAGTATTTT
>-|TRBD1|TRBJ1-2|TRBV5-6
CASSPDRGGYGYTF
TGTGCCAGCAGCCCGGACAGGGGAGGCTATGGCTACACCTTC
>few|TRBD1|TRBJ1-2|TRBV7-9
CASTNPAGGSDGYTF
TGTGCCAGCACGAATCCCGCAGGGGGTAGCGATGGCTACACCTTC
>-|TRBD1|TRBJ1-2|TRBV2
CASRGTVTNYGYTF
TGTGCCAGCAGAGGGACAGTTACTAACTATGGCTACACCTTC